This T cell receptor (beta chain) came from a study of cytotoxic CD8 clonotypes in ibrutinib-treated CLL. Study-level background: Researchers reported about a dozen relapsed/refractory and about 15 treatment-naive patients, about 17 of them IGHV unmutated. The sample average was roughly 240,000 productive templates and tens of thousands of productive rearrangements.

This clone was recorded a few times. The CDR3 spans 14 residues. Trimming pared 2 bases from V and 0 bases from J, leaving 8 bases between. CDR1 is SGHVS and CDR2 is FQNEAQ in the germline V gene. The source of roughly 1.9 micrograms of genomic DNA for TCR beta libraries was cryopreserved PBMCs. Produced via immunoSEQ multiplex PCR; TCRdb's table is partial and in-frame only. This table has about 25,000 clones, around 85% appearing once. The chain is built from TRBV7-8 and TRBJ2-7; D uncertain. This TCR came from a human donor with chronic lymphocytic leukemia. Sequenced here: PBMCs, sampled after 24 months of ibrutinib treatment. The CDR3: CASSLSGTSYEQYF. The CDR3 coding sequence is TGTGCCAGCAGCTTATCGGGCACCTCCTACGAGCAGTACTTC.